Detailed here is one TCR beta chain. Study processing details: Estimated nucleated cell counts came from reference gene primer amplification. Repertoires were generated with immunoSEQ multiplex PCR, while TCRdb's copy carries only in-frame clones and drops some. The DNA gave D and trimming, while V, J and clone size come from that table. Of 70,000 to 100,000 clones detected, 89% appear once; the ten largest clones hold less than 3.5%. The CDR3 covers 15 residues. Germline V gene data show CDR1 as MGHRA and CDR2 as YSYEKL. Trimming took 1 base from V and 2 from J; bases not matched to a gene: 1. The source of the sample is a study of blood T cell repertoires in COVID-19. Study overall: Spain, Italy and the United States supplied samples that represented acute and convalescent COVID-19.

Followed longitudinally, the Seattle patients had been enrolled during active infection. The clonotype was recovered from a man aged 45-65 years with COVID-19, enrolled during active disease. The chain couples TRBV4-1 to TRBJ2-7; the match to TRBD1 covers 11 bases. Material for sequencing was peripheral blood. CDR3 region: CASSQVGQGAYEQYF. The CDR3 bases are TGCGCCAGCAGCCAAGTGGGACAGGGGGCCTACGAGCAGTACTTC.